The TCR beta chain described here comes from a study of blood T cell repertoires in COVID-19. For the study at large: There were acute and convalescent COVID-19 samples, and they came from the United States, Italy and Spain.

This clone was observed once. Original processing methods: Amplification of reference gene primers provided the estimated nucleated cell counts. The table came from immunoSEQ multiplex PCR; TCRdb's copy has only in-frame clones and leaves some out. The V and J calls and clone size come from that table; D and trimming were worked out from the DNA. The sample has 55,000 to 70,000 clones, over 75% seen once. The CDR3 extends over 16 amino acids. Germline assignment: CDR1 SGHTA and CDR2 FQGNSA. The V gene lost 5 bases and the J gene lost 3 bases, with 20 bases spanning the gap. The sequence came from a man in his fifties or sixties with acute or convalescent COVID-19. Sequencing was done on a sample of peripheral blood. The chain uses TRBV7-2 and TRBJ2-7; possibly TRBD2 for D (5 bases). The chain's CDR3 is CASSDRIASGGYEQYF. As DNA, the CDR3 is TGTGCCAGCAGCGACCGAATCGCCAGCGGAGGCTACGAGCAGTACTTC.